This T cell receptor (beta chain) was sequenced during a study of post-analysis software for immune sequencing data. In the study overall: Included courses were relapsing-remitting and secondary progressive multiple sclerosis; progressive-relapsing multiple sclerosis was also included. The study, taken as a whole, reports: A few TRBV segments occurring more often in patients than controls included TRBV5-6, TRBV5-1 and TRBV20-1. Pronounced co-clustering by F measure was evident among identically batched samples.

Tagging with unique molecular identifiers was a feature of the TCR beta cDNA libraries. A population of about 0.95 to 10 million T cells gave rise to roughly 0.5 million cDNA molecules. TCRdb recomputed calls from the PCR reads with MiXCR, one row per CDR3 protein. The data show 750,000 to 950,000 distinct CDR3 sequences, approximately 53% seen once. Comments on this clonotype: The antigen remains undetermined.

This CDR3 has 16 amino acids. Per the germline V gene, CDR1 is ENHRY and CDR2 is SYGVKD. V was cut by 0 bases and J by 3 bases, with 12 bases left in between. Sequencing input: blood. The sequence came from a girl aged 10 to 17 with multiple sclerosis. This chain links TRBV10-3 with TRBJ1-5; D not certain. The CDR3 region has the DNA TGTGCCATCAGTGAGTCCCCGTCAACTTACAATCAGCCCCAGCATTTT. Translated, it gives CAISESPSTYNQPQHF.